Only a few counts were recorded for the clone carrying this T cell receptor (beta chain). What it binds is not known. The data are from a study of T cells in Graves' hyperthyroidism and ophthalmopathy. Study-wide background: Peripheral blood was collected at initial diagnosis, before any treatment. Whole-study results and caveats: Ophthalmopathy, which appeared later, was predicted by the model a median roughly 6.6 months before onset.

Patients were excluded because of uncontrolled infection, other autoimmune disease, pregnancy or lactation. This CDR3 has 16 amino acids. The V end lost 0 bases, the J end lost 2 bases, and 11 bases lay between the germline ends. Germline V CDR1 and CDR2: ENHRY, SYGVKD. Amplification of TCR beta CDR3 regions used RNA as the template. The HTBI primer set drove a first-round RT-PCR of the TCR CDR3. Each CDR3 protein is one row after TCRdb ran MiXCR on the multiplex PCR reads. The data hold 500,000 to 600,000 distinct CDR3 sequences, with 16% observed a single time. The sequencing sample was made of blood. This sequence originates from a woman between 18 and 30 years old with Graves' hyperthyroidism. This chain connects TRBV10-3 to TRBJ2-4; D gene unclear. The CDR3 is CAISESVGSPKNIQYF. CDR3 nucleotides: TGTGCCATCAGTGAGTCGGTCGGGTCACCCAAAAACATTCAGTACTTC.